The entry below describes one T cell receptor (beta chain). Its antigen is unidentified. The data were obtained in a study of cytomegalovirus exposure and HLA in healthy donors. Notes on the study in general: By a later analysis, the bulk of CMV-associated TCR beta chains appeared HLA-restricted.

60 Vbeta and 13 Jbeta primers were used in PCR. Method: immunoSEQ multiplex PCR; TCRdb's copy keeps in-frame clones and lacks some. This table has 200,000 to 250,000 clones, approximately 90% appearing once. The CDR3 length is 14 residues. Germline V gene lookup returns CDR1 LNHDA and CDR2 SQIVND (reference sequence). V shed 4 bases and J shed 5 bases, with 14 bases lying between them. This receptor was identified in a woman aged 18-29 years in good health and CMV-seronegative. Sequenced: PBMCs. J is TRBJ2-5 and V is TRBV19, with D maybe TRBD1 (6 bases). CDR3 DNA: TGTGCCAGTAGTAAACAGGGAAGGCTGGAGACCCAGTACTTC. This sequence encodes CASSKQGRLETQYF.